This is a list of T cell receptor beta chains from one sample in a study of shared clonotypes between healthy human individuals. Profiling relied on immunoSEQ multiplex PCR, and the TCRdb table lists in-frame clones only, not all of them. This sample has some 2,400,000 clones, with nearly 97% found just once. The sample was naive CD4+ T cells sorted from blood. Receptors originate from a man aged 18-30 years in good health. The CDR3 runs from the conserved cysteine through the conserved F or W. D genes are given only for firm matches.

d_call	v_call	j_call	cdr3_aa	cdr3_nt
TRBD2	TRBV28	TRBJ2-7	CASSLGGDEQYF	TGTGCCAGCAGTTTGGGGGGGGACGAGCAGTACTTC
-	TRBV7-2	TRBJ2-2	CASSLIASETGELFF	TGTGCCAGCAGCTTAATAGCCTCGGAAACCGGGGAGCTGTTTTTT
-	TRBV5-1	TRBJ2-5	CASGQGHLQETQYF	TGCGCCAGCGGTCAGGGACACCTCCAAGAGACCCAGTACTTC
TRBD1	TRBV5-1	TRBJ1-4	CASSSGQGSGEKLFF	TGCGCCAGCAGCTCAGGACAGGGATCAGGTGAAAAACTGTTTTTT
-	TRBV6-6	TRBJ2-7	CASSYGGSAYEQYF	TGTGCCAGCAGTTACGGGGGGAGCGCCTACGAGCAGTACTTC
-	TRBV5-8	TRBJ2-3	CASSFTDTQYF	TGTGCCAGCAGCTTTACAGATACGCAGTATTTT
-	TRBV5-6	TRBJ1-5	CASSLDGGTGGNQPQHF	TGTGCCAGCAGCTTGGACGGTGGGACGGGAGGTAATCAGCCCCAGCATTTT
TRBD2	TRBV5-1	TRBJ2-3	CASSSGTSGVADTQYF	TGCGCCAGCAGCTCCGGGACTAGCGGGGTTGCAGATACGCAGTATTTT
TRBD1	TRBV7-9	TRBJ1-5	CASSRGQVNQPQHF	TGTGCCAGCAGCCGCGGACAGGTCAATCAGCCCCAGCATTTT
-	TRBV28	TRBJ1-1	CASSFMGNTEAFF	TGTGCCAGCAGTTTCATGGGGAACACTGAAGCTTTCTTT
-	TRBV28	TRBJ1-5	CAAETGNQPQHF	TGTGCCGCGGAAACGGGCAATCAGCCCCAGCATTTT
TRBD1	TRBV6-1	TRBJ1-1	CASTPIRGDTEAFF	TGTGCCAGCACCCCCATCAGGGGGGACACTGAAGCTTTCTTT